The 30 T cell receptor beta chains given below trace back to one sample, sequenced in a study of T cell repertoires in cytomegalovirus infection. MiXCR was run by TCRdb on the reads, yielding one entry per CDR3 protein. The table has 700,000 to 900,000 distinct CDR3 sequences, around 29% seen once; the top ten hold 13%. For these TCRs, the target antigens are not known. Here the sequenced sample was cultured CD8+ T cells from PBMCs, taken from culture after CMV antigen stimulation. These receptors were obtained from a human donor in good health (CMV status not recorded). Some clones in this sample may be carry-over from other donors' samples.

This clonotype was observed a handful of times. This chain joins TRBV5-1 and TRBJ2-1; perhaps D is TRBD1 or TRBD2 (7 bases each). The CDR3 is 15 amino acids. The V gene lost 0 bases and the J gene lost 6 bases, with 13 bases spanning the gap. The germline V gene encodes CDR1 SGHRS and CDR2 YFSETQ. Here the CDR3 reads CASSLGQGGSNEQFF. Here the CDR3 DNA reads TGCGCCAGCAGCTTGGGACAGGGAGGGAGCAATGAGCAGTTCTTC.

The CDR3 bases are TGCAGTGCTAGAGATAAGGCTAGCGGGGGACTTATAAGCACAGATACGCAGTATTTT. Protein product: CSARDKASGGLISTDTQYF. The V and J genes are TRBV20-1 and TRBJ2-3; 10 bases align to TRBD2. Looked up from germline, CDR1 is DFQATT and CDR2 is SNEGSKA (reference sequence). The CDR3 has 19 residues. V was clipped by 0 bases and J by 0 bases; unmatched bases: 12.

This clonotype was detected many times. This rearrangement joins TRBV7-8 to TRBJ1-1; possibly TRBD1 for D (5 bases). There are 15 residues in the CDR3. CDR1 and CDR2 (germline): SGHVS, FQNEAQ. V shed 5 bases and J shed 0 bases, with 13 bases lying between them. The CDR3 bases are TGTGCCAGCAGCGCCTTACCGGGACTGAACACTGAAGCTTTCTTT. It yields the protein CASSALPGLNTEAFF. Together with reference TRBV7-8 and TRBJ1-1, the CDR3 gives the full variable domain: GAGVSQSPRYKVAKRGQDVALRCDPISGHVSLFWYQQALGQGPEFLTYFQNEAQLDKSGLPSDRFFAERPEGSVSTLKIQRTQQEDSAVYLCASSALPGLNTEAFFGQGTRLTVV.

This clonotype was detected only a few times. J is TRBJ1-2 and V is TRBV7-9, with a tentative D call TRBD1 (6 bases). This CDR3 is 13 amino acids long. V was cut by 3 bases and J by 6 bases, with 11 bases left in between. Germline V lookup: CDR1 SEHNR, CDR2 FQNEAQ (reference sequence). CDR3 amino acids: CASSLPGTNGYTF. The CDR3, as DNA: TGTGCCAGCAGCTTGCCCGGGACAAATGGCTACACCTTC.

The DNA for the CDR3 is TGTGCCAGCAGCCGAAACCGGGACAGGGCCTACGAGCAGTACTTC. It translates to CASSRNRDRAYEQYF. This chain uses TRBV7-2 with TRBJ2-7, with 9 bases that match TRBD1. V shed 5 bases and J 2 bases; nucleotides not matched to a gene: 7. This CDR3 comprises 15 residues. The V gene's germline CDR1 is SGHTA and CDR2 FQGNSA.

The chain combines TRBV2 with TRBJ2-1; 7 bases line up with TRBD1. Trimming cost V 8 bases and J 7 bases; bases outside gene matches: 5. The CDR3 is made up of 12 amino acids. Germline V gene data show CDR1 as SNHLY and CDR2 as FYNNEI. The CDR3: CASLGRGNEQFF. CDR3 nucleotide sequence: TGTGCCAGCCTGGGCAGGGGGAATGAGCAGTTCTTC.

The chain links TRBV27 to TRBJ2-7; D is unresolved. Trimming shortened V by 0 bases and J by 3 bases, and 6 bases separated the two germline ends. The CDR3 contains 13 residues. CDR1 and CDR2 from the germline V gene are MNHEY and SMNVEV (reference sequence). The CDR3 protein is CASSLSNSYEQYF. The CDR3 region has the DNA TGTGCCAGCAGTTTATCGAACAGCTACGAGCAGTACTTC.

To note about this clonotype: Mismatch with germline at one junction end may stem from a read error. The CDR3 is CASREDRATYGYTF. CDR3 bases: TGTGCCAGCAGAGAAGACAGGGCTACCTATGGCTACACCTTC. The chain links TRBV6-1 to TRBJ1-2; 7 bases line up with TRBD1. Germline lookup yields CDR1 MNHNS and CDR2 SASEGT. The CDR3 has 14 residues.

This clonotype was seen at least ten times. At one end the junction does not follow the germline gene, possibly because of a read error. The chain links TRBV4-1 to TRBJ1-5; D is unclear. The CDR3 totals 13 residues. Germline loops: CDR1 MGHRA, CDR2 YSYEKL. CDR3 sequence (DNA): TGTGCCAGCAGCCAAGCGGGCAATCAGCCCCAGCATTTT. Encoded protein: CASSQAGNQPQHF.

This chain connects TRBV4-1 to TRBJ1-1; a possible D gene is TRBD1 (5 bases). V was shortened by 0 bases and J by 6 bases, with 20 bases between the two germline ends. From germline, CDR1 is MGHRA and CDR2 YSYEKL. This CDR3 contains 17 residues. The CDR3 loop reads CASSQEIGTGLQAEAFF. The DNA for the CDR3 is TGCGCCAGCAGCCAAGAGATTGGGACCGGGCTTCAGGCTGAAGCTTTCTTT.

Here the CDR3 DNA reads TGTGCCAGCAGTTTTCACCAGGGCGATCAGCCCCAGCATTTT. It encodes CASSFHQGDQPQHF. V is TRBV12-3 or TRBV12-4 and J is TRBJ1-5; the D gene is possibly TRBD1 (5 bases). V was trimmed by 3 bases and J by 5 bases, leaving 11 bases between them. This CDR3 has 14 residues.

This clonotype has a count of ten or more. The CDR3 DNA reads TGTGCCAGCAGTGAACGAAGCAGCGGGGGTTTGATTTGGGAGACCCAGTACTTC. Encoded protein: CASSERSSGGLIWETQYF. V gene TRBV6-1 combines with J gene TRBJ2-5, with TRBD2 matching over 8 bases. The germline gives CDR1 MNHNS, CDR2 SASEGT. The CDR3 totals 18 residues. Trimming at V came to 2 bases and at J to 5 bases, leaving 16 bases not matched to a gene.

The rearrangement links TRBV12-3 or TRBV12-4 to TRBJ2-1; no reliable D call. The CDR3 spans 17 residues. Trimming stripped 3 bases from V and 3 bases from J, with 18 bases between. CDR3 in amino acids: CASSLYRGLAYYNEQFF. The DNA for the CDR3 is TGTGCCAGCAGTTTGTACCGCGGATTAGCCTACTACAATGAGCAGTTCTTC.

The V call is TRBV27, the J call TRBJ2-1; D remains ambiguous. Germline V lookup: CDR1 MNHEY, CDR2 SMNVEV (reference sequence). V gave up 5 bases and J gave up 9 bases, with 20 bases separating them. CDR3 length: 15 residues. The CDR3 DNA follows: TGTGCCAGCAGTACCCCGAGGCTAGGGTCGGTTGAGCAGTTCTTC. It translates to CASSTPRLGSVEQFF.

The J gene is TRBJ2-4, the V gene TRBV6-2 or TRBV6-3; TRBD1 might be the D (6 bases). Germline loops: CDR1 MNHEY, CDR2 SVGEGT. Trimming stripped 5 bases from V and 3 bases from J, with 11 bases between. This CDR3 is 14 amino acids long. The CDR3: CASSVGQIKNIQYF. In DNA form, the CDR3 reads TGTGCCAGCAGTGTAGGACAGATCAAAAACATTCAGTACTTC.

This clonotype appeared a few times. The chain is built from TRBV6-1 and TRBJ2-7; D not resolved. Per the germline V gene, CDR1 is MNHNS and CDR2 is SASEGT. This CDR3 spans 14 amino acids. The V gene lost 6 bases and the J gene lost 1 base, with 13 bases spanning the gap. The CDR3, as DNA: TGTGCCAGCAGCGTCCTCAGGTCATCCTACGAGCAGTACTTC. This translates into CASSVLRSSYEQYF.

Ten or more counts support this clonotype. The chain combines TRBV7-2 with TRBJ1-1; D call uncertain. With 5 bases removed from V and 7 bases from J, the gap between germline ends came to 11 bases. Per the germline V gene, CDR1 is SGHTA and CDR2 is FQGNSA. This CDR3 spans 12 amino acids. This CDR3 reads CASSPGRVEAFF. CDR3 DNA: TGTGCCAGCAGCCCCGGTCGGGTTGAAGCTTTCTTT.

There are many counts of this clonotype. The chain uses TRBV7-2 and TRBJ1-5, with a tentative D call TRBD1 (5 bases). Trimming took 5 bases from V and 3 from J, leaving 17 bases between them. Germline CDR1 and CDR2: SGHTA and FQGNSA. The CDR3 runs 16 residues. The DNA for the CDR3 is TGTGCCAGCAGCCCGCACGCGTGGGGACTCAATCAGCCCCAGCATTTT. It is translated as CASSPHAWGLNQPQHF. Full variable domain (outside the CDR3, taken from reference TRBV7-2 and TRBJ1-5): GAGVSQSPSNKVTEKGKDVELRCDPISGHTALYWYRQSLGQGLEFLIYFQGNSAPDKSGLPSDRFSAERTGGSVSTLTIQRTQQEDSAVYLCASSPHAWGLNQPQHFGDGTRLSIL.

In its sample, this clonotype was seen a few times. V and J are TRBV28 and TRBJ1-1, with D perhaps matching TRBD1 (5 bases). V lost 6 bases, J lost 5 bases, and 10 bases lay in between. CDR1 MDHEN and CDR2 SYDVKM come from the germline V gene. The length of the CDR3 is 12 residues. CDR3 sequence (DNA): TGTGCCAGCAGGGCAGGGAGGACTGAAGCTTTCTTT. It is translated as CASRAGRTEAFF.

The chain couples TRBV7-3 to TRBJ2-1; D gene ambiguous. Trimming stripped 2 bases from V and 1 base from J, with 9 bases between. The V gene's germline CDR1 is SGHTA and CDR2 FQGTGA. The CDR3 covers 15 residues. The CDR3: CASSLQQHSYNEQFF. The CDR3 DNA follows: TGTGCCAGCAGCTTACAACAGCATTCCTACAATGAGCAGTTCTTC.

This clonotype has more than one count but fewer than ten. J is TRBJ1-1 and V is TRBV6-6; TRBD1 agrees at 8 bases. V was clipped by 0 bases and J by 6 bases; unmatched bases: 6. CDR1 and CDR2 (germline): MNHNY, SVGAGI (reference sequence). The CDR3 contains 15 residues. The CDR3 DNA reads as TGTGCCAGCAGTTACTCGTCCCAGGGGGCTTCTGAAGCTTTCTTT. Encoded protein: CASSYSSQGASEAFF.

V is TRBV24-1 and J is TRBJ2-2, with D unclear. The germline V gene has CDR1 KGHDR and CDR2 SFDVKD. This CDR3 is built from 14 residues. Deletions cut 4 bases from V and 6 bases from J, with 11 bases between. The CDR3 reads CATSDPGLAGELFF. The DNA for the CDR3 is TGTGCCACCAGTGACCCCGGATTGGCCGGGGAGCTGTTTTTT.

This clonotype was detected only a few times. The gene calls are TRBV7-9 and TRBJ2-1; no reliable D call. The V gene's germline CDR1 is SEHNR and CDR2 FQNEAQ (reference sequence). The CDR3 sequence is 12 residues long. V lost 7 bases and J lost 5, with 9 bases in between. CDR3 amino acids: CASKGWDNEQFF. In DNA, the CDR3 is TGTGCCAGCAAGGGTTGGGACAATGAGCAGTTCTTC. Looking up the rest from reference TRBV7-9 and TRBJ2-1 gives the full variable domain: DTGVSQNPRHKITKRGQNVTFRCDPISEHNRLYWYRQTLGQGPEFLTYFQNEAQLEKSRLLSDRFSAERPKGSFSTLEIQRTEQGDSAMYLCASKGWDNEQFFGPGTRLTVL.

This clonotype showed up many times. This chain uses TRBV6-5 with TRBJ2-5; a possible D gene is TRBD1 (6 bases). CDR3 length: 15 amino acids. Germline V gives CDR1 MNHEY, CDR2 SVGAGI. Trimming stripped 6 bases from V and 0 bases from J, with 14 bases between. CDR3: CASSYGQGYQETQYF. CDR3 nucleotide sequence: TGTGCCAGCAGCTATGGCCAGGGGTACCAAGAGACCCAGTACTTC.

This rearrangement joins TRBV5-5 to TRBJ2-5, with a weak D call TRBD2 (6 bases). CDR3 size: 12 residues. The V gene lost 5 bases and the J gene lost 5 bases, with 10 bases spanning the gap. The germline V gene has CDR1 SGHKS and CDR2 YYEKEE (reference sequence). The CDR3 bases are TGTGCCAGCAGATGGAGGGAGGAGACCCAGTACTTC. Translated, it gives CASRWREETQYF.

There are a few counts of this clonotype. CDR3 bases: TGTGCCAGCAGAACAGATGACGGGTTCTACACCTTC. Translating it yields CASRTDDGFYTF. The chain has TRBV7-2 and TRBJ1-2; D is unclear. CDR3 length: 12 amino acids. CDR1 SGHTA and CDR2 FQGNSA come from the germline V gene. Trimming removed 6 bases from V and 10 bases from J, with 15 bases in between.

CDR3 amino acids: CASSFWEGSTEAFF. The CDR3 DNA is TGTGCCAGCAGTTTCTGGGAGGGGAGCACTGAAGCTTTCTTT. This rearrangement joins TRBV27 to TRBJ1-1; perhaps TRBD1 as D (5 bases). The CDR3 runs to 14 residues. Trimming took 3 bases from V and 4 from J, leaving 12 bases between them. CDR1 and CDR2 (germline): MNHEY, SMNVEV (reference sequence).

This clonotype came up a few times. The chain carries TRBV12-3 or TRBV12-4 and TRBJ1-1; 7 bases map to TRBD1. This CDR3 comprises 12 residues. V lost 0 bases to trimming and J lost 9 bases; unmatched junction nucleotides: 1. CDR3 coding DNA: TGTGCCAGCAGTTTAGCGAGGGGGCAAGCTTTCTTT. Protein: CASSLARGQAFF.

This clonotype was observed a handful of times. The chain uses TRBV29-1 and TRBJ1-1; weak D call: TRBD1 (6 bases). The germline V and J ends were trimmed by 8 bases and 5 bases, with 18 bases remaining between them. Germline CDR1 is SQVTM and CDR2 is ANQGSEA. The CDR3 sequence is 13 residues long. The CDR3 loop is CSPFGGLKTEAFF. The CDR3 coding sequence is TGCAGCCCTTTCGGGGGGCTTAAGACTGAAGCTTTCTTT.

The CDR3 DNA reads TGCGCCAGCAGCCACTCATCTTCAGGGAAGGAGAGAGATACGCAGTATTTT. Translating gives CASSHSSSGKERDTQYF. The chain is built from TRBV4-1 and TRBJ2-3; D possibly corresponds to TRBD1 (5 bases). Trimming took off 3 bases at V and 5 bases at J, with 21 bases between the two ends. Germline V gives CDR1 MGHRA, CDR2 YSYEKL. This CDR3 has 17 amino acids.